The 27 T cell receptor beta chains presented below share a single source sample, sequenced in a study of graft-versus-host responses after intestinal transplantation. What these receptors recognize is not known. Sequencing used immunoSEQ multiplex PCR; TCRdb keeps in-frame clones, though not all of them. The profile shows 85,000 to 100,000 clones, 92% of them singletons. Sample: unstimulated CD8+ T cells sorted from spleen or lymph node cells, taken before transplant. The source is a human donor who was the organ donor for an intestinal transplant.

The V and J genes are TRBV7-8 and TRBJ2-7; maybe TRBD2 (6 bases). V lost 5 bases, J lost 0 bases, and 14 bases lay in between. The CDR3 contains 15 residues. Germline lookup yields CDR1 SGHVS and CDR2 FQNEAQ. The CDR3 sequence is CASSPTSFPSYEQYF. CDR3 DNA sequence: TGTGCCAGCAGCCCCACTAGCTTCCCCTCCTACGAGCAGTACTTC.

In its sample, this clone was seen once. The chain employs TRBV11-2 and TRBJ2-5; the match to TRBD1 covers 9 bases. Germline lookup yields CDR1 SGHAT and CDR2 FQNNGV. V trimming: 1 base; J trimming: 1 base; junction bases outside the gene matches: 7. The CDR3 is 17 amino acids. The CDR3 nucleotides read TGTGCCAGCAGCTTAGTCCCGGGACAGGGACTCCAAGAGACCCAGTACTTC. Encoded protein: CASSLVPGQGLQETQYF.

The chain links TRBV4-1 to TRBJ1-1, with 7 bases aligning to TRBD1. The CDR3 contains 16 residues. With V trimmed by 3 bases and J by 3 bases, 10 bases remained unmatched. CDR1 and CDR2 from the germline V gene are MGHRA and YSYEKL. The CDR3 spells CASSHGPYQGDTEAFF. Written as DNA, the CDR3 is TGCGCCAGCAGCCACGGTCCCTATCAGGGGGACACTGAAGCTTTCTTT.

The rearrangement links TRBV6-1 to TRBJ1-5; 7 bases are a match to TRBD1. The V gene end was trimmed by 3 bases and the J gene end by 0 bases; junction bases not matched to a gene: 11. The CDR3 runs to 18 residues. Germline CDR1 reads MNHNS; CDR2 reads SASEGT. CDR3 region: CASSDLIPGGYSNQPQHF. In nucleotides, the CDR3 is TGTGCCAGCAGTGACTTAATACCAGGGGGATATAGCAATCAGCCCCAGCATTTT.

The chain is built from TRBV9 and TRBJ2-1, with 8 bases identical to TRBD2. Germline CDR1 and CDR2: SGDLS and YYNGEE. The V and J ends lost 4 bases and 5 bases, in that order; junction bases with no gene match: 8. The CDR3 is 15 residues long. The CDR3 loop reads CASSTAGVAHNEQFF. The CDR3 DNA follows: TGTGCCAGCAGCACAGCGGGGGTGGCCCACAATGAGCAGTTCTTC.

This chain uses TRBV5-4 with TRBJ1-2; 7 bases line up with TRBD1. Germline V gene lookup returns CDR1 SGHNT and CDR2 YYREEE (reference sequence). The junction had 8 bases not matched to a gene; V was cut back by 5 bases and J by 4 bases. This CDR3 region has 14 residues. This chain's CDR3 is CASRDVWDSYGYTF. Written as DNA, the CDR3 is TGTGCCAGCAGAGATGTGTGGGACAGCTATGGCTACACCTTC.

This chain uses TRBV20-1 with TRBJ2-1; D possibly corresponds to TRBD1 (6 bases). Trimming removed 1 base at V and 10 bases at J, with 8 bases between. In germline, CDR1 is DFQATT, CDR2 SNEGSKA (reference sequence). The CDR3 is 11 residues long. Written as DNA, the CDR3 is TGCAGTGCTAGAGTCGACAGGGAGCAGTTCTTC. This translates into CSARVDREQFF.

The count of this clone is one. The chain combines TRBV7-9 with TRBJ1-2, with a tentative D call TRBD1 (6 bases). The V end lost 5 bases, the J end lost 4 bases, and 17 bases lay between the germline ends. The CDR3 length is 15 residues. From germline, CDR1 is SEHNR and CDR2 FQNEAQ (reference sequence). The CDR3 DNA sequence: TGTGCCAGCAGCACCATATTGGACAGACTCTATGGCTACACCTTC. Protein product: CASSTILDRLYGYTF.

Here the CDR3 DNA reads TGTGCCAGCAGCGGCCAGGGGATTCAGTACTTC. Translation: CASSGQGIQYF. The chain is built from TRBV9 and TRBJ2-5, with D maybe TRBD1 (6 bases). V lost 3 bases to trimming and J lost 11 bases, with 11 bases between them. The CDR3 length is 11 residues. Looked up from germline, CDR1 is SGDLS and CDR2 is YYNGEE.

The chain carries TRBV11-3 and TRBJ2-1; 14 positions agree with TRBD2. The germline V gene encodes CDR1 SGHNT and CDR2 YENEEA. Trimming removed 7 bases from V and 8 bases from J; junction bases left unmatched: 4. The CDR3 spans 14 residues. The CDR3 sequence is CASTGTSGSHEQFF. DNA for the CDR3: TGTGCCAGCACCGGGACTAGCGGGAGCCATGAGCAGTTCTTC. The variable domain in full, completed from reference TRBV11-3 and TRBJ2-1, reads EAGVVQSPRYKIIEKKQPVAFWCNPISGHNTLYWYLQNLGQGPELLIRYENEEAVDDSQLPKDRFSAERLKGVDSTLKIQPAELGDSAVYLCASTGTSGSHEQFFGPGTRLTVL.

This clone was seen a single time. The chain links TRBV7-8 to TRBJ2-2; a possible D gene is TRBD1 (5 bases). Germline V gene lookup returns CDR1 SGHVS and CDR2 FQNEAQ. The CDR3 is 17 residues long. Trimming removed 1 base at V and 2 bases at J, with 14 bases between. This chain's CDR3 is CASSLVPWGSNTGELFF. CDR3 nucleotides: TGTGCCAGCAGCTTAGTTCCGTGGGGCAGCAACACCGGGGAGCTGTTTTTT.

The CDR3 DNA reads TGTGCCAGCAGCTATACTAGCGGGAGCTCAGATACGCAGTATTTT. Translated: CASSYTSGSSDTQYF. The genes are TRBV9 and TRBJ2-3, with TRBD2 matching 11 bases. CDR1 and CDR2 from the germline V gene are SGDLS and YYNGEE. This CDR3 is 15 amino acids long. J lost 4 bases, V lost 4 bases, and 5 bases had no gene match.

The gene calls are TRBV2 and TRBJ1-5, with D possibly matching TRBD1 (5 bases). Trimming cost V 5 bases and J 4 bases, with 9 bases left between them. The CDR3 runs 13 residues. Germline CDR1 SNHLY, CDR2 FYNNEI. CDR3: CASSPGDNQPQHF. CDR3 nucleotides: TGTGCCAGCAGTCCGGGGGATAATCAGCCCCAGCATTTT.

The chain links TRBV12-5 to TRBJ1-2, with 9 bases that match TRBD1. J gave up 2 bases and V 6 bases, and 13 bases lay outside the gene matches. The CDR3 totals 17 residues. Germline CDR1 and CDR2: LGHNT and FRNRAP. CDR3: CASGPPGQGHDNYGYTF. In DNA form, the CDR3 reads TGTGCTAGTGGCCCGCCGGGACAGGGACACGACAACTATGGCTACACCTTC. The complete variable domain, with remaining parts taken from reference TRBV12-5 and TRBJ1-2, reads DARVTQTPRHKVTEMGQEVTMRCQPILGHNTVFWYRQTMMQGLELLAYFRNRAPLDDSGMPKDRFSAEMPDATLATLKIQPSEPRDSAVYFCASGPPGQGHDNYGYTFGSGTRLTVV.

This rearrangement joins TRBV28 to TRBJ2-1, with 8 positions matching TRBD2. J was trimmed by 4 bases and V by 8 bases; bases with no gene match: 7. Germline CDR1 MDHEN, CDR2 SYDVKM. CDR3 size: 14 residues. This CDR3 is CASALTSAYNEQFF. The CDR3 bases are TGTGCCAGCGCCCTGACTAGCGCGTACAATGAGCAGTTCTTC.

The chain combines TRBV25-1 with TRBJ1-4; D may be TRBD1 (6 bases). The CDR3 runs to 15 residues. Looked up from germline, CDR1 is MGHDK and CDR2 is SYGVNS. Trimming removed 3 bases at V and 1 base at J, with 9 bases between. CDR3: CASSDSGVTNEKLFF. The CDR3 DNA follows: TGTGCCAGCAGTGACTCAGGGGTAACTAATGAAAAACTGTTTTTT.

The chain employs TRBV15 and TRBJ2-6; 9 positions match TRBD1. Germline trimming cut 0 bases from V and 4 bases from J; bases unmatched to any gene: 4. This CDR3 spans 17 amino acids. The germline V gene encodes CDR1 LNHNV and CDR2 YYDKDF (reference sequence). This CDR3 reads CATSRDWDRAGANVLTF. The DNA of the CDR3 is TGTGCCACCAGCAGAGATTGGGACAGGGCGGGGGCCAACGTCCTGACTTTC.

The chain is built from TRBV5-5 and TRBJ2-7; 8 bases agree with TRBD1. Germline trimming cut 0 bases from V and 2 bases from J; bases unmatched to any gene: 7. The CDR3 loop spans 16 amino acids. CDR1 and CDR2 from the germline V gene are SGHKS and YYEKEE (reference sequence). CDR3 in DNA: TGTGCCAGCAGCTTGGTCGGCGGACAGGGTACCTACGAGCAGTACTTC. Its translation: CASSLVGGQGTYEQYF.

V gene TRBV4-1 combines with J gene TRBJ2-1, with 11 bases fitting TRBD2. Per the germline V gene, CDR1 is MGHRA and CDR2 is YSYEKL. The CDR3 has 18 amino acids. Trimming took 4 bases from V and 0 from J; bases not matched to a gene: 8. The CDR3 is CASSLYSSGGSSYNEQFF. CDR3 DNA: TGCGCCAGCAGCCTCTATTCTAGCGGGGGGAGCTCCTACAATGAGCAGTTCTTC.

The V gene is TRBV10-1, the J gene TRBJ2-3, with 13 bases that match TRBD2. CDR1 WNHNN and CDR2 SYGVQD come from the germline V gene (reference sequence). The CDR3 runs to 21 residues. V dropped 4 bases and J dropped 0; count of bases not matched to a gene: 16. CDR3 sequence: CASSANPGLAGTGSSTDTQYF. CDR3 DNA: TGCGCCAGCAGTGCAAATCCGGGACTAGCGGGGACAGGATCTAGCACAGATACGCAGTATTTT.

In its sample, this clone was seen once. The V and J genes are TRBV6-5 and TRBJ1-1; D is ambiguous. V was clipped by 1 base and J by 0 bases, with 9 bases between them. The CDR3 loop spans 15 amino acids. Germline V CDR1 and CDR2: MNHEY, SVGAGI. The CDR3 DNA reads TGTGCCAGCAGTTACTTTCGGGGAATGAACACTGAAGCTTTCTTT. Amino acid sequence: CASSYFRGMNTEAFF.

The chain uses TRBV10-3 and TRBJ2-7, with TRBD1 as a possible D gene (7 bases). The CDR3 extends over 16 amino acids. Between the trimmed V and J ends, which lost 6 bases and 5 bases, there was a span of 23 bases. CDR1 is ENHRY and CDR2 is SYGVKD in the germline V gene. CDR3 nucleotide sequence: TGTGCCATCAGCGGGAGTCGACAGGGAGGTTTCCACGAGCAGTACTTC. As protein: CAISGSRQGGFHEQYF.

The chain has TRBV13 and TRBJ2-3, with TRBD2 matching 9 bases. Germline V gene data show CDR1 as PRHDT and CDR2 as FYEKMQ (reference sequence). Trimming took 5 bases from V and 4 from J; bases not matched to a gene: 13. This CDR3 spans 17 amino acids. In nucleotides, the CDR3 is TGTGCCAGCAGCGCCTGGTGGCGGGAGGGCCCCCCAGATACGCAGTATTTT. Residues: CASSAWWREGPPDTQYF.

The genes are TRBV5-8 and TRBJ1-1, with 8 bases fitting TRBD1. This CDR3 is built from 14 residues. J lost 1 base, V lost 3 bases, and 2 bases had no gene match. Per germline, CDR1 SGHTS and CDR2 YDEGEE. The CDR3 DNA reads as TGTGCCAGCAGCTGGGGGACAGGGAACACTGAAGCTTTCTTT. Residues: CASSWGTGNTEAFF. Complete variable domain (other parts from reference TRBV5-8 and TRBJ1-1): EAGVTQSPTHLIKTRGQQATLRCSPISGHTSVYWYQQALGLGLQFLLWYDEGEERNRGNFPPRFSGRQFPNYSSELNVNALELEDSALYLCASSWGTGNTEAFFGQGTRLTVV.

The gene calls are TRBV27 and TRBJ2-7, with 8 bases identical to TRBD1. The CDR3 totals 16 residues. Germline-derived CDR1 and CDR2 are MNHEY and SMNVEV (reference sequence). With 3 bases clipped from V and 1 base from J, the junction kept 8 bases outside the gene matches. CDR3 DNA sequence: TGTGCCAGCAGTTTCAGATTCGGGACAGGTTCCTACGAGCAGTACTTC. It encodes CASSFRFGTGSYEQYF.

The chain employs TRBV11-2 and TRBJ2-7; 8 bases match TRBD1. The CDR3 length is 15 residues. V was pared by 4 bases and J by 3 bases, with 8 bases of the junction left unmatched. CDR1 is SGHAT, CDR2 FQNNGV, per germline. The CDR3 bases are TGTGCCAGCAGCTCCTCCGGGACAGGACACTACGAGCAGTACTTC. Translation gives CASSSSGTGHYEQYF. Complete variable domain (other parts from reference TRBV11-2 and TRBJ2-7): EAGVAQSPRYKIIEKRQSVAFWCNPISGHATLYWYQQILGQGPKLLIQFQNNGVVDDSQLPKDRFSAERLKGVDSTLKIQPAKLEDSAVYLCASSSSGTGHYEQYFGPGTRLTVT.

The chain couples TRBV4-1 to TRBJ2-7; D call uncertain. The CDR3 runs 16 residues. Germline V gives CDR1 MGHRA, CDR2 YSYEKL. V lost 0 bases and J lost 0, with 12 bases in between. CDR3 DNA: TGCGCCAGCAGCCAAGATAGTCAGGAACCCTCCTACGAGCAGTACTTC. It codes for CASSQDSQEPSYEQYF.